Here is one T cell receptor beta chain with its context. Germline CDR1 MGHRA, CDR2 YSYEKL. The CDR3 is 17 amino acids. V dropped 0 bases and J dropped 4 bases, with 18 bases sitting between them. How the authors handled the data: It was from reference gene primer amplification that nucleated cell counts were estimated. TCRdb keeps only in-frame clones here, not all; method: immunoSEQ multiplex PCR. V and J calls and clone size are those listed in that table; D and trimming were worked out from the DNA. The sample includes approximately 74,000 clones, around 80% of them seen just once. The sample originates from a study of blood T cell repertoires in COVID-19.

The sequenced sample was peripheral blood. The TCR originated in a woman older than 75 with active or convalescent COVID-19. V and J are TRBV4-1 and TRBJ1-2; D not resolved. The CDR3 nucleotides read TGCGCCAGCAGCCAAGAGGGCCTCCACAGCACGAGCTATGGCTACACCTTC. Protein: CASSQEGLHSTSYGYTF.